This T cell receptor (beta chain) was sequenced during a study of PD-1 blockade in classical Hodgkin lymphoma. General study findings and limits: Before treatment, TCR diversity in newly diagnosed patients was reportedly lower than in healthy donors.

The germline gives CDR1 GTSNPN, CDR2 SVGIG (reference sequence). Trimming shortened V by 4 bases and J by 2 bases, and 14 bases separated the two germline ends. The CDR3 totals 14 residues. Time point of the sample: newly diagnosed, previously untreated cHL patient sample. Some clones are missing from TCRdb's copy, which holds only in-frame ones; the method was immunoSEQ multiplex PCR. Of about 30,000 clones listed, 94% were seen once; the top ten hold about 2.3%. As concerns this clone: The antigen remains undetermined.

The rearrangement uses TRBV30 and TRBJ2-5; D may be TRBD1 (5 bases). The specimen was peripheral blood mononuclear cells (PBMCs). The sequence was obtained from a human donor with classical Hodgkin lymphoma. The CDR3 loop reads CAWTLRTQQETQYF. The CDR3 DNA reads as TGTGCCTGGACCCTTAGGACACAGCAAGAGACCCAGTACTTC.